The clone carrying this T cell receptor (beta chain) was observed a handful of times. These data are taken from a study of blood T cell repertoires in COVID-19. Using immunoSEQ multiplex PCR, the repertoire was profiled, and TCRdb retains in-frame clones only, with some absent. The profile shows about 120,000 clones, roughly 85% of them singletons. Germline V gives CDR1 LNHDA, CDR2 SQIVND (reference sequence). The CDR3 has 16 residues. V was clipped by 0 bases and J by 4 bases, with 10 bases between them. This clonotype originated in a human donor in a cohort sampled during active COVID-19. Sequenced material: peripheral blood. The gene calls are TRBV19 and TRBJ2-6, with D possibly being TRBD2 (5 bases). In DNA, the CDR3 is TGTGCCAGTAGTATAGAGAGGGTATGGGGGGCCAACGTCCTGACTTTC. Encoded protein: CASSIERVWGANVLTF.